These 17 T cell receptor beta chains originate from one sample sequenced in a study of shared clonotypes between healthy human individuals. Libraries were prepared by immunoSEQ multiplex PCR; TCRdb keeps only in-frame clonotypes and omits some of them. The sample consists of 2,100,000 or so clones, around 95% of them appearing once. Sequencing was done on a sample of naive CD4+ T cells sorted from blood. This sample's subset: CD45RA+ positively selected. The receptors here all came from a man between 18 and 35 years old in good health.

This chain connects TRBV7-2 to TRBJ1-5; D not resolved. Germline CDR1 reads SGHTA; CDR2 reads FQGNSA. Trimming left V 8 bases short and J 2 bases short, with 7 bases between. The CDR3 runs 12 residues. This CDR3 is CASGEGNQPQHF. The CDR3 DNA reads as TGTGCCAGCGGGGAGGGCAATCAGCCCCAGCATTTT.

The rearrangement links TRBV6-5 to TRBJ1-2; possible D gene TRBD1, 6 bases. CDR3 length equals 14 residues. The ends were cut back, 6 bases at V and 7 bases at J, with 18 bases in the middle. Germline assignment: CDR1 MNHEY and CDR2 SVGAGI. CDR3 coding DNA: TGTGCCAGCAGCCGCCTCTCAGGGGCGGGTGGCTACACCTTC. Translating it yields CASSRLSGAGGYTF.

The rearrangement uses TRBV10-3 and TRBJ2-3; 7 bases fit TRBD2. The germline gives CDR1 ENHRY, CDR2 SYGVKD. J lost 3 bases, V lost 8 bases, and 5 bases had no gene match. This CDR3 comprises 13 residues. This CDR3 reads CAIGSGGTDTQYF. The DNA of the CDR3 is TGTGCCATCGGCTCGGGGGGTACAGATACGCAGTATTTT.

The chain has TRBV14 and TRBJ2-5; a weak D match, TRBD1 (6 bases). Germline values: CDR1 SGHDN, CDR2 FVKESK. The CDR3 loop spans 13 amino acids. The ends were cut back, 4 bases at V and 4 bases at J, with 10 bases in the middle. The CDR3 reads CASSRTGLETQYF. For the CDR3, the DNA is TGTGCCAGCAGCCGCACAGGGCTAGAGACCCAGTACTTC.

The rearrangement joins TRBV29-1 to TRBJ2-5; the D gene is possibly TRBD2 (5 bases). This CDR3 contains 12 residues. V gave up 4 bases and J gave up 2 bases, with 8 bases separating them. The germline CDR1 and CDR2 sequences are SQVTM and ANQGSEA. For the CDR3, the DNA is TGCAGCGTTGTATTAGCGCAAGAGACCCAGTACTTC. This sequence encodes CSVVLAQETQYF.

The chain recombines TRBV2 with TRBJ2-5; 10 bases agree with TRBD2. Germline assignment: CDR1 SNHLY and CDR2 FYNNEI. The trim removed 5 bases at V and 4 bases at J, leaving 7 bases unmatched. The CDR3 runs 15 residues. The chain's CDR3 is CASSTSGTSVETQYF. Here the CDR3 DNA reads TGTGCCAGCAGTACAAGTGGGACTAGCGTAGAGACCCAGTACTTC.

CDR3 residues: CASSPRQRDLTGELFF. CDR3 bases: TGTGCCAGCAGCCCTCGACAGCGGGACCTCACCGGGGAGCTGTTTTTT. V usage is TRBV5-4 and J usage is TRBJ2-2, with 7 bases matching TRBD2. V lost 4 bases and J lost 4; bases outside the gene matches: 10. Looked up from germline, CDR1 is SGHNT and CDR2 is YYREEE (reference sequence). The CDR3 loop spans 16 amino acids.

The chain links TRBV5-1 to TRBJ2-2; no reliable D call. V dropped 0 bases and J dropped 6 bases, with 12 bases sitting between them. Germline V gene sequence: CDR1 SGHRS, CDR2 YFSETQ. This CDR3 is 15 amino acids long. CDR3 sequence reads: CASSLVAFASGELFF. The CDR3 DNA follows: TGCGCCAGCAGCTTGGTGGCTTTTGCGTCCGGGGAGCTGTTTTTT.

The chain joins TRBV10-3 to TRBJ1-2; 10 bases map to TRBD1. V lost 4 bases, J lost 10 bases, and 3 bases stayed unmatched. Germline V gene lookup returns CDR1 ENHRY and CDR2 SYGVKD. The CDR3 covers 12 residues. The DNA of the CDR3 is TGTGCCATCAGTGGGACAGGGGGGGACTACACCTTC. Its translation is CAISGTGGDYTF.

The V and J genes are TRBV18 and TRBJ1-2; 8 nucleotides agree with TRBD1. CDR3 size: 14 residues. Germline-derived CDR1 and CDR2 are KGHSH and LQKENI. With V trimmed by 5 bases and J by 2 bases, 4 bases remained unmatched. This CDR3 reads CASSEGQGNYGYTF. CDR3 sequence (DNA): TGTGCCAGCTCAGAAGGACAGGGCAACTATGGCTACACCTTC.

The chain carries TRBV9 and TRBJ2-3, with a weak D call TRBD1 (6 bases). Germline V CDR1 and CDR2: SGDLS, YYNGEE. This CDR3 is built from 13 residues. The V and J ends lost 3 bases and 4 bases respectively, with 9 bases between them. The CDR3 is CASSDRVADTQYF. In DNA, the CDR3 is TGTGCCAGCAGCGACAGGGTGGCAGATACGCAGTATTTT.

The rearrangement joins TRBV30 to TRBJ1-3, with D maybe TRBD1 (6 bases). Germline-derived CDR1 and CDR2 are GTSNPN and SVGIG (reference sequence). Trimming took 2 bases from V and 4 from J, leaving 18 bases between them. This CDR3 is 16 amino acids long. CDR3 nucleotide sequence: TGTGCCTGGAGTCCCATGACAGGAAAGGTGGGAAACACCATATATTTT. Translated, it gives CAWSPMTGKVGNTIYF.

The chain couples TRBV2 to TRBJ1-6; 8 nucleotides agree with TRBD1. Unmatched junction bases numbered 1, after V lost 7 bases and J lost 5 bases. Per germline, CDR1 SNHLY and CDR2 FYNNEI. This CDR3 contains 13 residues. CDR3 region: CASTGQDNSPLHF. CDR3 nucleotide sequence: TGTGCCAGCACGGGACAGGATAATTCACCCCTCCACTTT.

The gene calls are TRBV5-6 and TRBJ1-5, with D tentatively TRBD1 (5 bases). The CDR3 is 13 residues long. Germline assignment: CDR1 SGHDT and CDR2 YYEEEE. Trimming took off 4 bases at V and 7 bases at J, with 12 bases between the two ends. The CDR3 here is CASSVTGEQPQHF. The CDR3 DNA is TGTGCCAGCAGCGTCACGGGGGAACAGCCCCAGCATTTT. Using reference TRBV5-6 and TRBJ1-5 for the parts outside the CDR3, the full variable domain is DAGVTQSPTHLIKTRGQQVTLRCSPKSGHDTVSWYQQALGQGPQFIFQYYEEEERQRGNFPDRFSGHQFPNYSSELNVNALLLGDSALYLCASSVTGEQPQHFGDGTRLSIL.

With respect to this clone: In the same sample, other DNA sequences code for this CDR3. The chain has TRBV28 and TRBJ2-7; D gene unclear. Germline V CDR1 and CDR2: MDHEN, SYDVKM. The CDR3 loop spans 11 amino acids. Trimming removed 5 bases from V and 4 bases from J, with 6 bases in between. The CDR3 DNA is TGTGCCAGCAGTGCCCGTTACGAGCAGTACTTC. Amino acid sequence: CASSARYEQYF.

The genes are TRBV6-5 and TRBJ1-6; no clear D. The germline gives CDR1 MNHEY, CDR2 SVGAGI. The CDR3 is 13 residues long. Trimming removed 4 bases from V and 10 bases from J, with 11 bases in between. The CDR3 reads CASSSVVESPLHF. The CDR3 region has the DNA TGTGCCAGCAGTTCCGTAGTGGAATCACCCCTCCACTTT.

V usage is TRBV11-3 and J usage is TRBJ2-2; perhaps TRBD1 as D (5 bases). Germline-derived CDR1 and CDR2 are SGHNT and YENEEA. Between the trimmed V and J ends, which lost 5 bases and 0 bases, there was a span of 13 bases. This CDR3 is built from 16 residues. The CDR3 DNA follows: TGTGCCAGCAGCCGCCGGACAAAGACGAACACCGGGGAGCTGTTTTTT. It encodes CASSRRTKTNTGELFF.